These 25 T cell receptor beta chains came from one sample sequenced in a study of T cell clones after liver transplantation. The table came from immunoSEQ multiplex PCR; TCRdb's copy has only in-frame clones and leaves some out. The data contain fewer than 65,000 clones, roughly nine tenths of them seen just once; the ten biggest clones take up around 14%. The source material was CD8+ T cells from blood, sampled 12 months after liver transplant. Receptor source: a human patient who received a liver transplant. Some T cells may arise from the graft donor.

The chain joins TRBV4-1 to TRBJ2-2; 7 positions match TRBD2. The germline gives CDR1 MGHRA, CDR2 YSYEKL. With V trimmed by 0 bases and J by 1 base, 2 bases remained unmatched. The length of the CDR3 is 16 residues. CDR3 DNA: TGCGCCAGCAGCCAAGACGGGGGGAGGAACACCGGGGAGCTGTTTTTT. Protein: CASSQDGGRNTGELFF.

This chain joins TRBV9 and TRBJ2-3, with D unresolved. Per the germline V gene, CDR1 is SGDLS and CDR2 is YYNGEE. The germline V and J ends were trimmed by 0 bases and 0 bases, with 8 bases remaining between them. This CDR3 is 15 amino acids long. CDR3 loop: CASSVDPDSTDTQYF. CDR3 DNA: TGTGCCAGCAGCGTAGATCCGGATAGCACAGATACGCAGTATTTT. Full variable domain (missing parts from reference TRBV9 and TRBJ2-3): DSGVTQTPKHLITATGQRVTLRCSPRSGDLSVYWYQQSLDQGLQFLIQYYNGEERAKGNILERFSAQQFPDLHSELNLSSLELGDSALYFCASSVDPDSTDTQYFGPGTRLTVL.

The chain employs TRBV28 and TRBJ2-3; either TRBD1 or TRBD2 may supply D (6 bases each). The CDR3 runs to 15 residues. V lost 2 bases, J lost 4 bases, and 13 bases lay in between. Germline assignment: CDR1 MDHEN and CDR2 SYDVKM. The CDR3 sequence is CASSLIQGRPDTQYF. As DNA, the CDR3 is TGTGCCAGCAGTTTAATCCAGGGGAGGCCAGATACGCAGTATTTT.

This chain connects TRBV11-2 to TRBJ2-5, with D perhaps matching TRBD2 (7 bases). The J call is uncertain, as TRBJ2-7 better fits the DNA end. Germline CDR1 is SGHAT and CDR2 is FQNNGV. CDR3 length: 16 amino acids. The CDR3 bases are TGTGCCAGCAGCCCCGCAGGAGCGGGATACAGGGACGAGCAGTACTTC. It codes for CASSPAGAGYRDEQYF.

This chain links TRBV28 with TRBJ2-7, with D possibly called TRBD1 or TRBD2 (6 bases each). V lost 3 bases and J 4 bases, leaving 19 bases between the germline ends. CDR1 and CDR2 from the germline V gene are MDHEN and SYDVKM. The CDR3 extends over 16 amino acids. CDR3 DNA sequence: TGTGCCAGCAGTTTCGTGGGGGGCACCATATATTACGAGCAGTACTTC. Its translation: CASSFVGGTIYYEQYF.

Of note for this clone: Other DNA sequences in the same sample also yield this CDR3. The J gene is TRBJ2-7, the V gene TRBV28; 7 bases match TRBD1. The V segment lost 2 bases and the J segment 2 bases; nucleotides outside the gene matches: 3. Germline-derived CDR1 and CDR2 are MDHEN and SYDVKM. The CDR3 spans 14 residues. The CDR3 DNA is TGTGCCAGCAGTTTACCCGGGACAGCCTACGAGCAGTACTTC. Protein sequence: CASSLPGTAYEQYF.

The chain carries TRBV5-4 and TRBJ2-7; 10 positions agree with TRBD2. CDR3 length equals 15 residues. V was pared by 2 bases and J by 4 bases, with 6 bases of the junction left unmatched. The V gene's germline CDR1 is SGHNT and CDR2 YYREEE (reference sequence). As DNA, the CDR3 is TGTGCCAGCAGCTTCAGCGGGAGGGGGGTGTACGAGCAGTACTTC. Translation gives CASSFSGRGVYEQYF.

The V and J genes are TRBV6-1 and TRBJ2-1; the D call may be TRBD1 or TRBD2 (5 bases each). With 8 bases removed from V and 6 bases from J, the gap between germline ends came to 20 bases. The CDR3 spans 15 residues. CDR1 is MNHNS, CDR2 SASEGT, per germline. Here the CDR3 reads CASAGTYKEFNEQFF. CDR3 nucleotide sequence: TGTGCCAGCGCCGGGACCTACAAGGAGTTCAATGAGCAGTTCTTC.

The chain uses TRBV27 and TRBJ2-3, with 9 bases that match TRBD2. Germline CDR1 reads MNHEY; CDR2 reads SMNVEV (reference sequence). The CDR3 consists of 15 residues. Unmatched junction bases numbered 5, after V lost 5 bases and J lost 2 bases. CDR3 coding DNA: TGTGCCAGCAGTCCTAGCGGGATTTCCACAGATACGCAGTATTTT. The encoded protein is CASSPSGISTDTQYF.

This chain uses TRBV28 with TRBJ1-1; D might be TRBD1 (5 bases). Germline CDR1 and CDR2: MDHEN and SYDVKM. Trimming pared 2 bases from V and 1 base from J, leaving 11 bases between. The CDR3 totals 15 residues. CDR3 DNA sequence: TGTGCCAGCAGTTTACGGGGCTTTGGGAACACTGAAGCTTTCTTT. The encoded protein is CASSLRGFGNTEAFF.

This sequence joins TRBV7-9 and TRBJ1-1; D not certain. Trimming took 5 bases from V and 0 from J, leaving 7 bases between them. Germline V gene data show CDR1 as SEHNR and CDR2 as FQNEAQ (reference sequence). The CDR3 totals 13 residues. The CDR3 reads CASSPFMNTEAFF. The CDR3 coding sequence is TGTGCCAGCAGCCCCTTTATGAACACTGAAGCTTTCTTT. Filled out from reference TRBV7-9 and TRBJ1-1, the complete variable domain reads DTGVSQNPRHKITKRGQNVTFRCDPISEHNRLYWYRQTLGQGPEFLTYFQNEAQLEKSRLLSDRFSAERPKGSFSTLEIQRTEQGDSAMYLCASSPFMNTEAFFGQGTRLTVV.

The chain links TRBV11-2 to TRBJ2-1; D is unclear. V shed 4 bases and J shed 9 bases, with 10 bases lying between them. CDR1 and CDR2 from the germline V gene are SGHAT and FQNNGV. This CDR3 spans 12 amino acids. Here the CDR3 reads CASSSARGEQFF. As DNA, the CDR3 is TGTGCCAGCAGCTCCGCTCGCGGTGAGCAGTTCTTC.

This rearrangement joins TRBV29-1 to TRBJ2-7; 13 nucleotides agree with TRBD2. Losses at the gene ends were 6 bases for V and 4 bases for J; bases not matched to a gene: 15. The length of the CDR3 is 17 residues. CDR1 and CDR2 (germline): SQVTM, ANQGSEA. CDR3 nucleotide sequence: TGCAGCGTGGCCGGGACTAGCGGGACCGGGGTTCTATACGAGCAGTACTTC. Encoded protein: CSVAGTSGTGVLYEQYF.

J is TRBJ1-2 and V is TRBV19; TRBD1 aligns across 8 bases. This CDR3 region has 14 residues. Germline V gene data show CDR1 as LNHDA and CDR2 as SQIVND (reference sequence). Trimming took 4 bases from V and 7 from J; bases not matched to a gene: 8. The DNA of the CDR3 is TGTGCCAGTAGTACAGGGCGGGACAGGCGTGGCTACACCTTC. This encodes CASSTGRDRRGYTF. The entire variable domain, with the rest obtained from reference TRBV19 and TRBJ1-2, is as follows: DGGITQSPKYLFRKEGQNVTLSCEQNLNHDAMYWYRQDPGQGLRLIYYSQIVNDFQKGDIAEGYSVSREKKESFPLTVTSAQKNPTAFYLCASSTGRDRRGYTFGSGTRLTVV.

In this sample, this clone turned up once. The chain combines TRBV9 with TRBJ2-7; TRBD2 matches 10 bases. CDR3 length: 15 residues. V was clipped by 0 bases and J by 4 bases; unmatched bases: 4. CDR1 SGDLS and CDR2 YYNGEE come from the germline V gene. This chain's CDR3 is CASSVGASGRYEQYF. CDR3 coding DNA: TGTGCCAGCAGCGTAGGGGCTAGCGGGAGATACGAGCAGTACTTC.

V is TRBV19 and J is TRBJ2-7; D is uncertain. Trimming left V 5 bases short and J 5 bases short, with 13 bases between. The germline V gene has CDR1 LNHDA and CDR2 SQIVND (reference sequence). The CDR3 is 13 residues long. CDR3 residues: CASSWADRNEQYF. For the CDR3, the DNA is TGTGCCAGTAGTTGGGCGGATCGCAACGAGCAGTACTTC.

CDR3 sequence reads: CSVPRAGASYGYTF. As DNA, the CDR3 is TGCAGCGTTCCGAGGGCGGGAGCCTCCTATGGCTACACCTTC. This sequence joins TRBV29-1 and TRBJ1-2; D not certain. The CDR3 length is 14 residues. The V end was cut by 5 bases, the J end by 4 bases, with 17 bases between. Germline V gene data show CDR1 as SQVTM and CDR2 as ANQGSEA.

The gene calls are TRBV7-6 and TRBJ2-5; no definite D call. The CDR3 sequence is 13 residues long. Deletions cut 5 bases from V and 2 bases from J, with 9 bases between. Looked up from germline, CDR1 is SGHVS and CDR2 is FNYEAQ. CDR3 sequence reads: CASSPLSQETQYF. CDR3 in DNA: TGTGCCAGCAGCCCCCTGTCGCAAGAGACCCAGTACTTC.

This chain joins TRBV6-5 and TRBJ1-1; no clear D. V lost 3 bases to trimming and J lost 0 bases, with 8 bases between them. Germline V gene data show CDR1 as MNHEY and CDR2 as SVGAGI. This CDR3 has 14 amino acids. The CDR3 protein is CASSYTVVNTEAFF. Written as DNA, the CDR3 is TGTGCCAGCAGTTATACAGTTGTGAACACTGAAGCTTTCTTT.

J is TRBJ2-1 and V is TRBV7-3; 8 bases align to TRBD2. Unmatched junction bases numbered 9, after V lost 5 bases and J lost 6 bases. This CDR3 has 15 residues. Germline-derived CDR1 and CDR2 are SGHTA and FQGTGA. CDR3: CASSPSGLAGNEQFF. CDR3 nucleotides: TGTGCCAGCAGCCCGAGTGGGCTAGCGGGCAATGAGCAGTTCTTC.

V gene TRBV6-1 combines with J gene TRBJ1-2, with D possibly matching TRBD1 (5 bases). Germline CDR1 is MNHNS and CDR2 is SASEGT. The CDR3 is 11 residues long. The germline V and J ends were trimmed by 8 bases and 5 bases, with 9 bases remaining between them. The CDR3 sequence is CASSDSYGYTF. The CDR3, as DNA: TGTGCCAGCTCAGACAGTTATGGCTACACCTTC.

This clone was detected only once. The V call is TRBV2, the J call TRBJ2-1, with 8 bases aligning to TRBD2. Germline V lookup: CDR1 SNHLY, CDR2 FYNNEI. Germline trimming cut 3 bases from V and 8 bases from J; bases unmatched to any gene: 6. CDR3 length equals 14 residues. CDR3: CASSENVRGDEQFF. DNA for the CDR3: TGTGCCAGCAGTGAGAACGTGCGGGGGGATGAGCAGTTCTTC.

The V and J genes are TRBV11-2 and TRBJ2-3; 8 bases are shared with TRBD2. With V trimmed by 3 bases and J by 0 bases, 5 bases remained unmatched. This CDR3 comprises 16 residues. Per the germline V gene, CDR1 is SGHAT and CDR2 is FQNNGV. CDR3 region: CASSFLTSASTDTQYF. CDR3 DNA sequence: TGTGCCAGCAGCTTTCTGACTAGCGCCAGCACAGATACGCAGTATTTT.

The chain couples TRBV29-1 to TRBJ2-7; D is undetermined. This CDR3 is built from 15 residues. The germline gives CDR1 SQVTM, CDR2 ANQGSEA. V was pared by 5 bases and J by 0 bases, with 17 bases between. The CDR3 DNA follows: TGCAGCGTTTACACACCGGGTTCCCCCTCCTACGAGCAGTACTTC. It translates to CSVYTPGSPSYEQYF.

This chain uses TRBV7-2 with TRBJ2-3; D call uncertain. The germline CDR1 and CDR2 sequences are SGHTA and FQGNSA. The CDR3 totals 12 residues. The V gene lost 5 bases and the J gene lost 8 bases, with 11 bases spanning the gap. CDR3: CASSPPGGTQYF. In nucleotides, the CDR3 is TGTGCCAGCAGCCCCCCCGGCGGTACGCAGTATTTT.